The 25 T cell receptor beta chains in this list originate from one sample, sequenced in a study of blood T cell repertoires in COVID-19. Some clones are missing from TCRdb's copy, which holds only in-frame ones; the method was immunoSEQ multiplex PCR. The sample records tens of thousands of clones, about 80% being singletons. Sequencing used peripheral blood. Every receptor here comes from a man aged 50 to 60 with COVID-19, enrolled during active disease.

This clone was counted between two and nine times. The rearrangement uses TRBV24-1 and TRBJ1-5; no definite D call. The germline V and J ends were trimmed by 0 bases and 7 bases, with 12 bases remaining between them. Germline CDR1 and CDR2: KGHDR and SFDVKD. The CDR3 covers 15 residues. The CDR3 DNA reads TGTGCCACCAGTGATTTGCGGGGTCCAGGACAGCCCCAGCATTTT. Translation: CATSDLRGPGQPQHF.

The rearrangement uses TRBV2 and TRBJ2-5; 9 bases line up with TRBD2. This CDR3 has 12 amino acids. With 9 bases clipped from V and 3 bases from J, the junction kept 2 bases outside the gene matches. CDR1 and CDR2 (germline): SNHLY, FYNNEI. The CDR3 reads CASSSGEETQYF. CDR3 coding DNA: TGTGCCAGTTCTAGCGGGGAAGAGACCCAGTACTTC.

V usage is TRBV28 and J usage is TRBJ1-5; the match to TRBD1 covers 9 bases. Germline CDR1 is MDHEN and CDR2 is SYDVKM. The V gene end was trimmed by 7 bases and the J gene end by 7 bases; junction bases not matched to a gene: 8. The CDR3 runs to 14 residues. For the CDR3, the DNA is TGTGCCAGCATTGTCCCGGGACAGGGACAGCCCCAGCATTTT. This gives the protein CASIVPGQGQPQHF. Variable domain in full (rest from reference TRBV28 and TRBJ1-5): DVKVTQSSRYLVKRTGEKVFLECVQDMDHENMFWYRQDPGLGLRLIYFSYDVKMKEKGDIPEGYSVSREKKERFSLILESASTNQTSMYLCASIVPGQGQPQHFGDGTRLSIL.

The rearrangement joins TRBV30 to TRBJ1-1; TRBD1 matches at 9 bases. Germline V lookup: CDR1 GTSNPN, CDR2 SVGIG (reference sequence). J was trimmed by 5 bases and V by 1 base; bases with no gene match: 5. The CDR3 length is 14 residues. The CDR3 reads CAWSGDRGWTEAFF. The CDR3 DNA follows: TGTGCCTGGAGTGGTGACAGGGGGTGGACTGAAGCTTTCTTT. Looking up the rest from reference TRBV30 and TRBJ1-1 gives the full variable domain: SQTIHQWPATLVQPVGSPLSLECTVEGTSNPNLYWYRQAAGRGLQLLFYSVGIGQISSEVPQNLSASRPQDRQFILSSKKLLLSDSGFYLCAWSGDRGWTEAFFGQGTRLTVV.

This rearrangement joins TRBV4-1 to TRBJ2-7, with a possible D match to TRBD2 (7 bases). CDR1 is MGHRA, CDR2 YSYEKL, per germline. The CDR3 is made up of 17 amino acids. Trimming took off 0 bases at V and 6 bases at J, with 21 bases between the two ends. DNA of the CDR3: TGCGCCAGCAGCCAAGAGGGCAGGGGAGGGGACCCGCTCGAGCAGTACTTC. Protein: CASSQEGRGGDPLEQYF.

This chain connects TRBV9 to TRBJ2-1; D is ambiguous. V lost 2 bases and J 3 bases, leaving 6 bases between the germline ends. Germline CDR1 SGDLS, CDR2 YYNGEE. The CDR3 is 13 residues long. CDR3 DNA sequence: TGTGCCAGCAGCGTGAGTGTCTACAATGAGCAGTTCTTC. It translates to CASSVSVYNEQFF.

This clone turned up a few times. J is TRBJ1-4 and V is TRBV4-1, with TRBD1 as a possible D gene (6 bases). This CDR3 contains 15 residues. V lost 1 base to trimming and J lost 7 bases, with 13 bases between them. Germline-derived CDR1 and CDR2 are MGHRA and YSYEKL. In DNA, the CDR3 is TGCGCCAGCAGCCAAGGAGACTCCAGGGGTGAAAAACTGTTTTTT. It encodes CASSQGDSRGEKLFF.

Only a few counts were recorded for this clone. This chain uses TRBV29-1 with TRBJ2-2, with 7 bases matching TRBD2. CDR1 SQVTM and CDR2 ANQGSEA come from the germline V gene. The CDR3 has 15 residues. With V trimmed by 6 bases and J by 3 bases, 10 bases remained unmatched. In nucleotides, the CDR3 is TGCAGCGTCGCCAGCGGGACGGGTCACACCGGGGAGCTGTTTTTT. Its translation: CSVASGTGHTGELFF.

This clone has just one count. The chain recombines TRBV5-1 with TRBJ1-1; 7 nucleotides line up with TRBD1. CDR1 SGHRS and CDR2 YFSETQ come from the germline V gene. The CDR3 runs to 15 residues. Trimming removed 2 bases from V and 3 bases from J; junction bases left unmatched: 7. CDR3 sequence reads: CASSLEDRAYTEAFF. CDR3 coding DNA: TGCGCCAGCAGCTTAGAAGACAGGGCCTACACTGAAGCTTTCTTT.

The chain couples TRBV30 to TRBJ2-7; no clear D gene. CDR1 and CDR2 from the germline V gene are GTSNPN and SVGIG (reference sequence). V gave up 0 bases and J gave up 2 bases, with 14 bases separating them. The CDR3 contains 15 residues. The CDR3 loop is CAWSVPTDLTYEQYF. CDR3 nucleotide sequence: TGTGCCTGGAGTGTACCCACAGACCTCACCTACGAGCAGTACTTC. Full variable domain (remainder filled in from reference TRBV30 and TRBJ2-7): SQTIHQWPATLVQPVGSPLSLECTVEGTSNPNLYWYRQAAGRGLQLLFYSVGIGQISSEVPQNLSASRPQDRQFILSSKKLLLSDSGFYLCAWSVPTDLTYEQYFGPGTRLTVT.

This clone has a single count. The chain carries TRBV2 and TRBJ2-4; 11 positions match TRBD2. The junction had 6 bases not matched to a gene; V was cut back by 5 bases and J by 0 bases. This CDR3 comprises 17 residues. CDR1 is SNHLY, CDR2 FYNNEI, per germline. The CDR3 region has the DNA TGTGCCAGCAGTCCCGGGACTAGCGGCCTAGCCAAAAACATTCAGTACTTC. This translates into CASSPGTSGLAKNIQYF. Supplemented by reference TRBV2 and TRBJ2-4, the full variable domain reads EPEVTQTPSHQVTQMGQEVILRCVPISNHLYFYWYRQILGQKVEFLVSFYNNEISEKSEIFDDQFSVERPDGSNFTLKIRSTKLEDSAMYFCASSPGTSGLAKNIQYFGAGTRLSVL.

This clone has more than one count but fewer than ten. This chain connects TRBV6-2 or TRBV6-3 to TRBJ1-5; 9 bases line up with TRBD1. The CDR3 is 15 amino acids. Germline V CDR1 and CDR2: MNHEY, SVGEGT. Trimming removed 6 bases from V and 6 bases from J; junction bases left unmatched: 9. CDR3 in DNA: TGTGCCAGCAGCCAACAGGGGGCGTGGGGTCAGCCCCAGCATTTT. Translation: CASSQQGAWGQPQHF.

This clone was seen only once. The gene calls are TRBV18 and TRBJ2-5, with 10 bases that match TRBD2. CDR1 and CDR2 from the germline V gene are KGHSH and LQKENI. Losses at the gene ends were 6 bases for V and 5 bases for J; bases not matched to a gene: 6. CDR3 length equals 14 residues. CDR3 residues: CASSPLAGGETQYF. For the CDR3, the DNA is TGTGCCAGCTCCCCATTAGCGGGAGGCGAGACCCAGTACTTC.

The rearrangement uses TRBV7-9 and TRBJ2-5; D possibly corresponds to TRBD1 (6 bases). Per germline, CDR1 SEHNR and CDR2 FQNEAQ (reference sequence). The CDR3 is 13 amino acids. Trimming pared 5 bases from V and 4 bases from J, leaving 11 bases between. DNA for the CDR3: TGTGCCAGCAGCATTCCAGGGGTAGAGACCCAGTACTTC. This gives the protein CASSIPGVETQYF.

DNA for the CDR3: TGTGCCAGCAGCTTAAAATCTTCGGGTGAAGCTTTCTTT. Its protein product is CASSLKSSGEAFF. The rearrangement links TRBV7-3 to TRBJ1-1; no clear D gene. Germline-derived CDR1 and CDR2 are SGHTA and FQGTGA. The CDR3 has 13 residues. The V and J ends lost 1 base and 7 bases respectively, with 10 bases between them. The full variable domain, completed using reference TRBV7-3 and TRBJ1-1, is GAGVSQTPSNKVTEKGKYVELRCDPISGHTALYWYRQSLGQGPEFLIYFQGTGAADDSGLPNDRFFAVRPEGSVSTLKIQRTERGDSAVYLCASSLKSSGEAFFGQGTRLTVV.

The chain joins TRBV6-2 or TRBV6-3 to TRBJ2-6, with D possibly matching TRBD1 (5 bases). Trimming cost V 2 bases and J 2 bases, with 10 bases left between them. The V gene's germline CDR1 is MNHEY and CDR2 SVGEGT. CDR3 length: 16 amino acids. The CDR3 nucleotides are TGTGCCAGCAGTTACAAAGGGGCCCCTGGGGCCAACGTCCTGACTTTC. This codes for CASSYKGAPGANVLTF.

This chain joins TRBV25-1 and TRBJ1-2, with D unclear. The CDR3 has 11 amino acids. Trimming shortened V by 7 bases and J by 8 bases, and 11 bases separated the two germline ends. Germline CDR1 is MGHDK and CDR2 is SYGVNS. The chain's CDR3 is CASTGMGGYTF. The DNA of the CDR3 is TGTGCCAGCACCGGCATGGGCGGCTACACCTTC.

This sequence joins TRBV5-8 and TRBJ2-5, with 7 bases identical to TRBD2. The trim removed 0 bases at V and 1 base at J, leaving 3 bases unmatched. There are 15 residues in the CDR3. Germline-derived CDR1 and CDR2 are SGHTS and YDEGEE. CDR3: CASSLGREAQETQYF. The CDR3 nucleotides are TGTGCCAGCAGCTTGGGACGGGAGGCCCAAGAGACCCAGTACTTC.

V is TRBV19 and J is TRBJ2-1; 8 bases map to TRBD1. Looked up from germline, CDR1 is LNHDA and CDR2 is SQIVND (reference sequence). This CDR3 contains 15 residues. V dropped 4 bases and J dropped 4; count of bases not matched to a gene: 6. CDR3 sequence reads: CASSTPGQDYNEQFF. DNA of the CDR3: TGTGCCAGTAGTACCCCGGGACAGGATTACAATGAGCAGTTCTTC.

The V call is TRBV5-4, the J call TRBJ2-2; possibly TRBD2 for D (5 bases). Germline loops: CDR1 SGHNT, CDR2 YYREEE (reference sequence). There are 14 residues in the CDR3. The V gene lost 4 bases and the J gene lost 9 bases, with 16 bases spanning the gap. CDR3 coding DNA: TGTGCCAGCAGCGCCGGGATTGCAAGGCGGGAGCTGTTTTTT. This encodes CASSAGIARRELFF.

The chain joins TRBV7-2 to TRBJ1-6, with 7 bases fitting TRBD1. The CDR3 contains 15 residues. The germline V gene has CDR1 SGHTA and CDR2 FQGNSA. The V segment lost 2 bases and the J segment 7 bases; nucleotides outside the gene matches: 5. CDR3 residues: CASSLTGQSNSPLHF. CDR3 sequence (DNA): TGTGCCAGCAGCTTAACGGGACAGTCCAATTCACCCCTCCACTTT.

J is TRBJ1-4 and V is TRBV9; weak D call: TRBD1 (5 bases). Deletions cut 0 bases from V and 4 bases from J, with 10 bases between. CDR3 length equals 15 residues. Looked up from germline, CDR1 is SGDLS and CDR2 is YYNGEE. CDR3 protein: CASSVGGLLNEKLFF. The CDR3 DNA is TGTGCCAGCAGCGTAGGGGGACTGCTTAATGAAAAACTGTTTTTT.

The chain employs TRBV6-2 or TRBV6-3 and TRBJ1-6, with 7 bases fitting TRBD1. The CDR3 runs to 15 residues. V was pared by 2 bases and J by 9 bases, with 7 bases of the junction left unmatched. CDR1 and CDR2 from the germline V gene are MNHEY and SVGEGT. CDR3 coding DNA: TGTGCCAGCAGTTACACAGGGGTAGAGAGTTCACCCCTCCACTTT. This codes for CASSYTGVESSPLHF.

The V and J genes are TRBV7-8 and TRBJ1-2, with 7 bases that match TRBD1. In germline, CDR1 is SGHVS, CDR2 FQNEAQ. This CDR3 is 15 amino acids long. V was pared by 1 base and J by 4 bases, with 6 bases of the junction left unmatched. DNA for the CDR3: TGTGCCAGCAGCTTAGTTAGTCGGGACAGCTATGGCTACACCTTC. This encodes CASSLVSRDSYGYTF.

The gene calls are TRBV24-1 and TRBJ2-1; 11 bases are a match to TRBD2. With 9 bases clipped from V and 5 bases from J, the junction kept 2 bases outside the gene matches. The CDR3 has 13 residues. Germline values: CDR1 KGHDR, CDR2 SFDVKD. The CDR3 sequence: CATGTSGNNEQFF. The CDR3 DNA sequence: TGTGCCACCGGGACTAGCGGAAACAATGAGCAGTTCTTC.